The rows below give T cell receptor beta chains drawn from one sample of a study of cytomegalovirus exposure and HLA in healthy donors. Some clones are missing from TCRdb's copy, which holds only in-frame ones; the method was immunoSEQ multiplex PCR. The data contain tens of thousands of clones, approximately 95% of them seen just once; the ten biggest clones take up about 5.8%. The sample taken for sequencing was PBMCs. Receptors were obtained from a woman younger than 35 in good health and CMV-seronegative. Both conserved end residues are part of each CDR3. D genes are given only for firm matches. Size tells how often a clone was seen (once, few, many) or the class of an expanded clone, and some rows leave it out.

D	size	J	V	DNA	CDR3
TRBD2	once	TRBJ2-1	TRBV7-9	TGTGCCAACGGGTTAGCGGGAGGGGATGAGCAGTTCTTC	CANGLAGGDEQFF
NA	NA	TRBJ1-4	TRBV9	TGTGCCAGCAGCCCCCGGGGGGCGCCGAATGAAAAACTGTTTTTT	CASSPRGAPNEKLFF
TRBD1	NA	TRBJ2-5	TRBV5-8	TGTGCCAGCAGCCAAGGGACAGGGCTCCCCCCAAGGGAAGAGACCCAGTACTTC	CASSQGTGLPPREETQYF
NA	NA	TRBJ1-1	TRBV9	TGTGCCAGCAGTCTATCTGAAACAGCGAACACTGAAGCTTTCTTT	CASSLSETANTEAFF
TRBD2	NA	TRBJ2-7	TRBV18	TGTGCCAGCTCACCGGGGACTAGCGGGGTCTACGAGCAGTACTTC	CASSPGTSGVYEQYF
NA	NA	TRBJ1-1	TRBV11-3	TGTGCCAGCAGCTTCCGAGGAGGCATGAACACTGAAGCTTTCTTT	CASSFRGGMNTEAFF
TRBD2	NA	TRBJ2-5	TRBV19	TGTGCCAGTATGGCTAGCGGGGGACAAGAGACCCAGTACTTC	CASMASGGQETQYF
TRBD2	NA	TRBJ2-7	TRBV7-2	TGTGCCAGCAGCTTTGGCGGGGGGGACTACGAGCAGTACTTC	CASSFGGGDYEQYF
TRBD1	NA	TRBJ2-2	TRBV25-1	TGTGCCAGCAGTGGACAGGGATCCGGGGAGCTGTTTTTT	CASSGQGSGELFF
TRBD2	NA	TRBJ2-2	TRBV30	TGTGCCTGGGGTCCGGGACTAGCAACCGGGGAGCTGTTTTTT	CAWGPGLATGELFF
NA	once	TRBJ2-1	TRBV6-5	TGTGCCAGCAGTTACTCGAAGAGAAATGAGCAGTTCTTC	CASSYSKRNEQFF
TRBD2	NA	TRBJ2-1	TRBV6-4	TGTGCCAGCAGTGAGGGAGCGGGGGGGAGAGGTGAGCAGTTCTTC	CASSEGAGGRGEQFF
NA	NA	TRBJ2-1	TRBV27	TGTGCCAGCAGTCCCCTCTCCTACAATGAGCAGTTCTTC	CASSPLSYNEQFF
NA	NA	TRBJ1-1	TRBV18	TGTGCCAGCTCACCAGGACAGATCACTGAAGCTTTCTTT	CASSPGQITEAFF
NA	once	TRBJ1-3	TRBV9	TGTGCCAGCACCCTAGGAGACAGCTCCTCTGGAAACACCATATATTTT	CASTLGDSSSGNTIYF
NA	NA	TRBJ1-3	TRBV2	TGTGCCAGCAGCACTGGGGCTACTGGAAACACCATATATTTT	CASSTGATGNTIYF
NA	NA	TRBJ2-7	TRBV2	TGTGCCAGCGACCGCCTAGCTCCGGCAGGCGAGCAGTACTTC	CASDRLAPAGEQYF
TRBD2	NA	TRBJ2-5	TRBV9	TGTGCCAGCAGCGTAGACCCCCCGGGGGGAGGTAAAGAGACCCAGTACTTC	CASSVDPPGGGKETQYF